This is a list of T cell receptor beta chains from one sample in a study of blood T cells in healthy people across ages. TCRdb passed the 5' RACE reads through MiXCR, listing each CDR3 protein once. The sample lists 550,000 to 700,000 distinct CDR3 sequences; approximately 27% were seen once. Sequencing used blood. These receptors all stem from a woman between 65 and 79 years old in good health. Both conserved end residues are part of each CDR3. The D gene is left open where the match is weak. The size entry is marked missing in some rows and otherwise reads once, few, many or a size class.

d_call j_call v_call clone_size cdr3_aa cdr3_nt
. TRBJ1-2 TRBV29-1 few CSVEQGGYGYTF TGCAGCGTTGAACAGGGAGGGTATGGCTACACCTTC
TRBD2 TRBJ2-7 TRBV11-2 . CASGPGTSGGAYEQYF TGTGCCAGCGGCCCGGGGACTAGCGGGGGGGCCTACGAGCAGTACTTC
TRBD2 TRBJ2-7 TRBV6-1 few CASTPGLAGSSYEQYF TGTGCCAGCACCCCTGGACTAGCGGGAAGCTCCTACGAGCAGTACTTC
. TRBJ1-5 TRBV6-5 . CASSQRQEQPQHF TGTGCCAGCAGCCAACGACAGGAACAGCCCCAGCATTTT
TRBD1 TRBJ1-2 TRBV28 few CASSFGQARYGYTF TGTGCCAGCAGTTTCGGACAGGCTCGGTATGGCTACACCTTC
TRBD1 TRBJ1-4 TRBV7-2 many CASSLYRGPNEKLFF TGTGCCAGCAGCCTCTACAGGGGCCCAAATGAAAAACTGTTTTTT
. TRBJ1-2 TRBV25-1 . CASSDLGGTYGYTF TGTGCCAGCAGTGACCTGGGGGGGACCTATGGCTACACCTTC
TRBD1 TRBJ2-7 TRBV18 few CASSPTRGLYEQYF TGTGCCAGCTCACCAACGAGGGGGCTGTACGAGCAGTACTTC
. TRBJ2-1 TRBV5-1 . CASSVTGRAEQFF TGCGCCAGCAGCGTCACGGGTCGGGCGGAGCAGTTCTTC
. TRBJ1-2 TRBV5-6 . CASSLVTEYGYTF TGTGCCAGCAGCTTGGTCACGGAATATGGCTACACCTTC
TRBD1 TRBJ1-6 TRBV6-5 few CASSYQQGVTYNSPLHF TGTGCCAGCAGTTACCAACAGGGGGTGACCTATAATTCACCCCTCCACTTT
TRBD2 TRBJ2-7 TRBV6-6 few CASGPTSGEQYF TGTGCCAGCGGTCCGACTAGCGGCGAGCAGTACTTC
. TRBJ2-2 TRBV28 many CASSLSGWSPSHNTGELFF TGTGCCAGCAGTTTATCCGGGTGGTCCCCTTCTCACAACACCGGGGAGCTGTTTTTT
. TRBJ1-6 TRBV12-3/TRBV12-4 . CASSQMSNSPLHF TGTGCCAGCAGCCAAATGAGTAATTCACCCCTCCACTTT
TRBD2 TRBJ2-1 TRBV19 few CASSASGSYYNEQFF TGTGCCAGTAGTGCTAGCGGGAGTTACTACAATGAGCAGTTCTTC
. TRBJ2-5 TRBV12-5 . CASGLAVTQYF TGTGCTAGTGGTTTGGCGGTGACCCAGTACTTC
TRBD2 TRBJ2-1 TRBV14 once CASSQTSGRAVEQFF TGTGCCAGCAGTCAAACTAGCGGGAGGGCGGTTGAGCAGTTCTTC
. TRBJ1-2 TRBV20-1 few CSASEVVAASGYTF TGCAGTGCTTCCGAGGTGGTGGCAGCTTCAGGCTACACCTTC
TRBD2 TRBJ2-3 TRBV4-3 . CASSLQRGASTDTQYF TGCGCCAGCAGCCTTCAGCGGGGGGCTAGCACAGATACGCAGTATTTT
TRBD1 TRBJ1-4 TRBV30 . CAWNRGPNEKLFF TGTGCCTGGAACAGGGGGCCTAATGAAAAACTGTTTTTT
. TRBJ2-1 TRBV6-2/TRBV6-3 . CASRQPGEYNEQFF TGTGCCAGCAGACAGCCCGGGGAATACAATGAGCAGTTCTTC
. TRBJ2-7 TRBV27 . CASSLKGTQFYEQYF TGTGCCAGCAGTTTAAAAGGGACACAATTCTACGAGCAGTACTTC
TRBD1 TRBJ2-7 TRBV5-1 few CASSWTGGNYEQYF TGCGCCAGCAGCTGGACAGGGGGAAACTACGAGCAGTACTTC
TRBD1 TRBJ1-2 TRBV20-1 . CSARQGAQGYTF TGCAGTGCTAGACAGGGGGCGCAAGGCTACACCTTC
TRBD1 TRBJ2-7 TRBV7-2 few CASSLGDSGSYEQYF TGTGCCAGCAGCTTAGGGGACAGTGGTTCCTACGAGCAGTACTTC
. TRBJ2-2 TRBV5-1 few CASSGGPEGAVGELFF TGCGCCAGCAGCGGGGGGCCTGAAGGGGCTGTCGGGGAGCTGTTTTTT
. TRBJ2-7 TRBV2 few CASSLTPGNEQYF TGTGCCAGCAGCCTCACCCCGGGAAACGAGCAGTACTTC
. TRBJ1-2 TRBV2 . CASSGPKGANYGYTF TGTGCCAGCAGTGGTCCCAAGGGAGCTAACTATGGCTACACCTTC
TRBD1 TRBJ2-1 TRBV29-1 . CSVDGTGNNEQFF TGCAGCGTTGACGGGACAGGAAACAATGAGCAGTTCTTC
TRBD2 TRBJ2-1 TRBV6-4 few CASSDSGLAGRAFF TGTGCCAGCAGTGACTCCGGGCTAGCGGGGCGAGCGTTCTTC
TRBD1 TRBJ2-7 TRBV20-1 . CSARGEGARYEQYF TGCAGTGCTAGGGGTGAGGGGGCTCGGTACGAGCAGTACTTC
. TRBJ2-5 TRBV20-1 once CSARASALVKTQYF TGCAGTGCTAGAGCCTCAGCTCTTGTGAAGACCCAGTACTTC
. TRBJ2-3 TRBV7-2 few CASSQDLADPTDTQYF TGTGCCAGCAGCCAGGACTTAGCGGATCCCACAGATACGCAGTATTTT
TRBD1 TRBJ1-1 TRBV9 . CASSARQGQNTEAFF TGTGCCAGCAGCGCCCGACAGGGGCAGAACACTGAAGCTTTCTTT
. TRBJ2-3 TRBV20-1 few CSIGQGISADTQYF TGCAGTATCGGGCAGGGGATCAGCGCAGATACGCAGTATTTT
. TRBJ2-7 TRBV7-2 once CASSSQGSNYEQYF TGTGCCAGCAGCTCCCAGGGGAGTAATTACGAGCAGTACTTC
TRBD2 TRBJ2-5 TRBV20-1 . CSAGAGLKETQYF TGCAGTGCTGGAGCGGGGCTTAAAGAGACCCAGTACTTC
. TRBJ2-7 TRBV7-8 . CASSLGQAIRDEQYF TGTGCCAGCAGCTTAGGCCAGGCTATCAGGGACGAGCAGTACTTC
TRBD2 TRBJ2-1 TRBV5-1 few CASSVLPGTSYNEQFF TGCGCCAGCAGCGTCTTACCCGGGACTAGCTACAATGAGCAGTTCTTC
TRBD2 TRBJ2-1 TRBV7-7 . CASSSSKARGNEQFF TGTGCTAGCAGCTCCTCGAAGGCGCGGGGGAATGAGCAGTTCTTC
. TRBJ1-1 TRBV7-3 few CASSLNGQNTEAFF TGTGCCAGCAGCTTAAATGGGCAGAACACTGAAGCTTTCTTT
. TRBJ2-1 TRBV20-1 few CSAPKGGGRNEQFF TGCAGTGCTCCAAAGGGGGGGGGCCGGAATGAGCAGTTCTTC
. TRBJ2-5 TRBV20-1 . CSARSGTTQYF TGCAGTGCTAGATCCGGGACTACCCAGTACTTC
TRBD2 TRBJ2-3 TRBV20-1 few CSARASGGPGDTQYF TGCAGTGCTAGAGCTAGCGGGGGGCCCGGAGATACGCAGTATTTT
. TRBJ2-2 TRBV20-1 . CSARGSGSNTGELFF TGCAGTGCTAGAGGGAGTGGGTCAAACACCGGGGAGCTGTTTTTT
TRBD2 TRBJ2-1 TRBV20-1 many CSARATSGEDIYNEQFF TGCAGTGCTAGAGCGACTAGCGGGGAAGATATATACAATGAGCAGTTCTTC
. TRBJ2-3 TRBV20-1 . CSAKTTDTQYF TGCAGTGCTAAAACCACAGATACGCAGTATTTT
TRBD2 TRBJ2-5 TRBV20-1 . CSAHPGLEEETQYF TGCAGTGCCCACCCGGGACTAGAGGAAGAGACCCAGTACTTC
TRBD2 TRBJ2-3 TRBV7-2 . CASSLAFGRGTDTQYF TGTGCCAGCAGCTTAGCCTTCGGGCGGGGGACAGATACGCAGTATTTT
. TRBJ2-7 TRBV7-6 many CASSLGRNYEQYF TGTGCCAGCAGCTTAGGACGGAACTACGAGCAGTACTTC
. TRBJ1-4 TRBV7-9 . CASSPLGSATNEKLFF TGTGCCAGCAGCCCCCTCGGGAGTGCAACTAATGAAAAACTGTTTTTT
. TRBJ2-7 TRBV7-2 few CASSLATGSYEQYF TGTGCCAGCAGCTTAGCGACAGGATCCTACGAGCAGTACTTC
. TRBJ2-5 TRBV3-1 . CASSPSRLGLGETQYF TGTGCCAGCAGCCCGTCCAGGTTGGGCCTCGGGGAGACCCAGTACTTC
. TRBJ1-1 TRBV25-1 many CASSGMGRATEAFF TGTGCCAGCAGTGGTATGGGCAGGGCCACTGAAGCTTTCTTT
TRBD2 TRBJ2-3 TRBV7-8 . CASGWTSGSEDTQYF TGTGCCAGCGGCTGGACTAGCGGGAGTGAAGATACGCAGTATTTT
TRBD2 TRBJ2-5 TRBV2 . CASTSGLRETQYF TGTGCCAGCACCTCGGGACTAAGAGAGACCCAGTACTTC
. TRBJ2-3 TRBV18 few CASSHNPSGADTQYF TGTGCCAGCTCACATAATCCCTCAGGGGCAGATACGCAGTATTTT